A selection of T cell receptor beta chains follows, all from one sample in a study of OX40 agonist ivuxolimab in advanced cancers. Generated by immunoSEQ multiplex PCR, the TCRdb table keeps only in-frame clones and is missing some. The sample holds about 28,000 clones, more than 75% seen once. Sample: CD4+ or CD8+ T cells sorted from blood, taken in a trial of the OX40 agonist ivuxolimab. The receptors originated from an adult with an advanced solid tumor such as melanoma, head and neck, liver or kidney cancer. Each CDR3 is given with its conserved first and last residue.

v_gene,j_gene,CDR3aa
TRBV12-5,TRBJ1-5,CASGLYHLDTDRRGDSNQPQHF
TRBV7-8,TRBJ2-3,CASSPRTSGGRTDTQYF
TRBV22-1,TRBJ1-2,CPGRQARKTYGYTF
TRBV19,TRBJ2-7,CASSMSGNYEQYF
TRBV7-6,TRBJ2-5,CASSLLAGDETQYF
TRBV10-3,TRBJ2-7,CASSDSSYEQYF
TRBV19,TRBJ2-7,CASSIGIEQYF
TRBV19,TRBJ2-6,CASSMGGGANVLTF
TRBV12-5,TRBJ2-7,CASGVRYYEQYF
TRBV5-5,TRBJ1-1,CASSLSPGDRGSNTEAFF
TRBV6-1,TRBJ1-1,CASSPGFGDRAEAFF
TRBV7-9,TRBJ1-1,CASSLGRDVMNTEAFF
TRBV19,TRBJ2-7,CASSIQAYSYEQYF
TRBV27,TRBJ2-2,CASSTNTGELFF
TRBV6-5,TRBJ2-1,CASSYPGTGLGEQFF
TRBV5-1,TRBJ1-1,CASSQDDEAFF
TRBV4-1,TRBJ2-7,CASSPAGGGRYF
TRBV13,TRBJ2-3,CASSHLGPRSSDTQYF
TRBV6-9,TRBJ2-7,CASSWGLAFEQYF
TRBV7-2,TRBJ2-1,CASSFSKGLYEQFF
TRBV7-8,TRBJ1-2,CASSLSPPRTGGLANYGYTF
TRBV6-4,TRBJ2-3,CASSPSGDTQYF
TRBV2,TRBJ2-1,CASSEFFGGEQFF
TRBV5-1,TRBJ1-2,CASSPGRGPENYGYTF
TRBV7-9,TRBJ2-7,CASSPGPEQYF
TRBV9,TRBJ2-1,CASSVVHRNDNEQFF
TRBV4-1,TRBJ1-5,CASSQVLGAGQPQHF
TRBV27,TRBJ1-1,CASSLSGRNTEAFF
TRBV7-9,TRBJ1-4,CASSLAREDEKLFF
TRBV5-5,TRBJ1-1,CASSLRSGGADTEAFF
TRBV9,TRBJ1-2,CASSIQGLGNYGYTF
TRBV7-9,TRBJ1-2,CASSGVLSMGYGYTF
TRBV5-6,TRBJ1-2,CASSRTDFYGYTF
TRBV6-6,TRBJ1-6,CASSLAQPHPPLHF
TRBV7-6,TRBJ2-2,CASSGQTGGTGELFF
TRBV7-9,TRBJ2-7,CASSQKGYEQYF
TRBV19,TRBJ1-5,CASSMIGGAGNQPQHF
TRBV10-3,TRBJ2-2,CAISVRQDTGELFF
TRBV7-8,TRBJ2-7,CASSLHRGYEQYF
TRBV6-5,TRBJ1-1,CASRGPGLNTEAFF
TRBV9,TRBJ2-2,CASSVEGYTGELFF
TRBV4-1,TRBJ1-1,CASSLRRGAEAFF
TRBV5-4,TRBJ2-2,CASSLRSYSPGELFF
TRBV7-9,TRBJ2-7,CASSPQDGSSYEQYF
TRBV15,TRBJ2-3,CATSKTSGDPTPTDTQYF
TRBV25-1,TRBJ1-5,CASSDHQGNQPQHF
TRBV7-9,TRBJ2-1,CASSPSGTSYNEQFF